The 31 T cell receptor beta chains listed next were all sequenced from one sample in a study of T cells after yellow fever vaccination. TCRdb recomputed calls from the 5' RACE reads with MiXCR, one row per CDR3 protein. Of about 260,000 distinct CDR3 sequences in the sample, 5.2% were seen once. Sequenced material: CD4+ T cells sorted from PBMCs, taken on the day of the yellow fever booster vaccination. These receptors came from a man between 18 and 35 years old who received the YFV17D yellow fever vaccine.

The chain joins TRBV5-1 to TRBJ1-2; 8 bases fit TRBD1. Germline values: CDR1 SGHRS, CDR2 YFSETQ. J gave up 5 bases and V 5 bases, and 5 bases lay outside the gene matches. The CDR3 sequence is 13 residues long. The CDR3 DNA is TGCGCCAGCAGAACTGGACAGGGTTATGGCTACACCTTC. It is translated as CASRTGQGYGYTF.

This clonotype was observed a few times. The CDR3 DNA follows: TGCGCCAGCAGCCAAGAGTCCCTAGCGGGGGGCCAGTTCTTC. Encoded protein: CASSQESLAGGQFF. The V call is TRBV4-3, the J call TRBJ2-1; 11 bases map to TRBD2. Germline V lookup: CDR1 LGHNA, CDR2 YSLEER. The junction had 5 bases not matched to a gene; V was cut back by 0 bases and J by 13 bases. This CDR3 is built from 14 residues.

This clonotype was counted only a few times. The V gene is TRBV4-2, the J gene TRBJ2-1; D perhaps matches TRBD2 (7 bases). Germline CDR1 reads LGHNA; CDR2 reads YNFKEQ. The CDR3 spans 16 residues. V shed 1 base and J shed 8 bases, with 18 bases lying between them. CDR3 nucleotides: TGTGCCAGCAGCCAAGCCGAGGGGGGGGGCTCATATGAGCAGTTCTTC. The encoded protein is CASSQAEGGGSYEQFF.

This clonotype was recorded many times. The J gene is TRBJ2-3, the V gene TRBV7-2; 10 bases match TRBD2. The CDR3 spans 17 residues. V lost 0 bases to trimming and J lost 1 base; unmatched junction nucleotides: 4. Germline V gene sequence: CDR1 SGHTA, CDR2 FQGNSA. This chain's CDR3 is CASSLAPTSGGTDTQYF. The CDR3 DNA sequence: TGTGCCAGCAGCTTAGCGCCTACTAGCGGGGGCACAGATACGCAGTATTTT.

The CDR3 DNA follows: TGCAGTGCTAGCGGGGACTTACCTTCGCGTGGCTACACCTTC. It is translated as CSASGDLPSRGYTF. The V call is TRBV20-1, the J call TRBJ1-2; D is perhaps TRBD1 (5 bases). Trimming stripped 3 bases from V and 7 bases from J, with 18 bases between. Germline V lookup: CDR1 DFQATT, CDR2 SNEGSKA (reference sequence). The CDR3 contains 14 residues.

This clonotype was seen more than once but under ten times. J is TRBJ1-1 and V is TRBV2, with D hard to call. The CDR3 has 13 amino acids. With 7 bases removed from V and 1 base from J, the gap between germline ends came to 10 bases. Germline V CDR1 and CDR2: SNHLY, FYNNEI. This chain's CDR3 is CASNQFGNTEAFF. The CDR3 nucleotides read TGTGCCAGCAACCAGTTCGGGAACACTGAAGCTTTCTTT.

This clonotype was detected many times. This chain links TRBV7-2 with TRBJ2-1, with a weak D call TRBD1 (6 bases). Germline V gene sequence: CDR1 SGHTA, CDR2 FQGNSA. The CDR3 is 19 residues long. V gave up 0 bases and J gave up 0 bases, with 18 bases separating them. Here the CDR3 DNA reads TGTGCCAGCAGCTTAGCTCGGACAGCCATATTCAGCTCCTACAATGAGCAGTTCTTC. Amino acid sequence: CASSLARTAIFSSYNEQFF.

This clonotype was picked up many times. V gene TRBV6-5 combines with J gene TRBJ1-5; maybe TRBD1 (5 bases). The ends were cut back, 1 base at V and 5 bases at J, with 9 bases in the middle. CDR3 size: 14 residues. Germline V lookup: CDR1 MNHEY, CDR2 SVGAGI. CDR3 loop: CASSYFGADQPQHF. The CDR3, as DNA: TGTGCCAGCAGTTACTTCGGGGCTGATCAGCCCCAGCATTTT.

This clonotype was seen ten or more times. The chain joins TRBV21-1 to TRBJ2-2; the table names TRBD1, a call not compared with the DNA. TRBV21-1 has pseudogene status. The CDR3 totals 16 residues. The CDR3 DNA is TGTGCCAGCAGCAAGGGGACAGGGACAAACACCGGGGAGCTGTTTTTT. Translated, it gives CASSKGTGTNTGELFF.

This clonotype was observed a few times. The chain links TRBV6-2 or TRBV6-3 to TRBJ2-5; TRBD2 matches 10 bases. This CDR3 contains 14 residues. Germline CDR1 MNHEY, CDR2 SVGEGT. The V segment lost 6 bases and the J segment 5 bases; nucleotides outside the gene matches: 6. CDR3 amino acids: CASRSGGAVETQYF. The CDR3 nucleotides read TGTGCCAGCAGAAGCGGGGGGGCCGTTGAGACCCAGTACTTC.

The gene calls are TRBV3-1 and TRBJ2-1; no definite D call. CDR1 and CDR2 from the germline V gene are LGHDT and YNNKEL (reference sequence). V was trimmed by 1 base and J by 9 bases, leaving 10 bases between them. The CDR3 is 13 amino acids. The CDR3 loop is CASSQVKFREQFF. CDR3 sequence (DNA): TGTGCCAGCAGCCAAGTAAAGTTTCGTGAGCAGTTCTTC.

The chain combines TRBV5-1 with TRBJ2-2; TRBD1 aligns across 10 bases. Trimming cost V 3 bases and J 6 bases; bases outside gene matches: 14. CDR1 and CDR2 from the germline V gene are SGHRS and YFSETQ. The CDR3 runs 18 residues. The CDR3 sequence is CASSSFRDRGWKAGELFF. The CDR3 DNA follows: TGCGCCAGCAGCTCTTTCCGGGACAGGGGATGGAAAGCCGGGGAGCTGTTTTTT.

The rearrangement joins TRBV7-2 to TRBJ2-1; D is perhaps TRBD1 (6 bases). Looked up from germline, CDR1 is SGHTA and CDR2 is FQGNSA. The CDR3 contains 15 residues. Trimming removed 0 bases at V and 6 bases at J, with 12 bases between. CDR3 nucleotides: TGTGCCAGCAGCTTAGCACAGGGTGGGGGCAATGAGCAGTTCTTC. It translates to CASSLAQGGGNEQFF.

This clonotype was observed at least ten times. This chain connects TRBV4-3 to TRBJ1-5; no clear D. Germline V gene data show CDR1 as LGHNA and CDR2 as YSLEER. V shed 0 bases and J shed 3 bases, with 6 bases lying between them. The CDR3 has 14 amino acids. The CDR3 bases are TGCGCCAGCAGCCAAGAATTGAACAATCAGCCCCAGCATTTT. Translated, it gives CASSQELNNQPQHF.

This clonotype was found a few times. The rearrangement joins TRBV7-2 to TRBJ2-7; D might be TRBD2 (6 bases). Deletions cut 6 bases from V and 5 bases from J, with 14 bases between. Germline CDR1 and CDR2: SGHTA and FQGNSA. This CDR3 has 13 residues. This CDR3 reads CASSRRGSNEQYF. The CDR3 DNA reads TGTGCCAGCAGTCGGCGGGGTAGCAACGAGCAGTACTTC.

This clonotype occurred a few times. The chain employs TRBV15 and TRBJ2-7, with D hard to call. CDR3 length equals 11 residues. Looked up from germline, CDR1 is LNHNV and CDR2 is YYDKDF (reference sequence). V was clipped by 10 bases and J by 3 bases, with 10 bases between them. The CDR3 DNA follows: TGTGCCAACGCCCCGGGCTACGAGCAGTACGTC. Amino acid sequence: CANAPGYEQYV.

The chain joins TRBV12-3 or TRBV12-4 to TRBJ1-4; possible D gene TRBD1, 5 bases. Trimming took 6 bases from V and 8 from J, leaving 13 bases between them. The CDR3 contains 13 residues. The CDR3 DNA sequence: TGTGCCAGCAGGGAAGCAGGGTACGAAAAACTGTTTTTT. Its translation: CASREAGYEKLFF.

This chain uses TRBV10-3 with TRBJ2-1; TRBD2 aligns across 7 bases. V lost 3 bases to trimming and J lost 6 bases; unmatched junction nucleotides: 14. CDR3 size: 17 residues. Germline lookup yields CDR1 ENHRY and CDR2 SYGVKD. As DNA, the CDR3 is TGTGCCATCAGTGATTCGGAGCGGGGAGTGCGGGGCAATGAGCAGTTCTTC. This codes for CAISDSERGVRGNEQFF.

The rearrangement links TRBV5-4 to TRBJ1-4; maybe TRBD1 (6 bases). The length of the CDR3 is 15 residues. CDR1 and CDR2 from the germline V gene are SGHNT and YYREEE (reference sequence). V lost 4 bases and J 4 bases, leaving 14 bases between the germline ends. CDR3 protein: CASSTNRENNEKLFF. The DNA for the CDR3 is TGTGCCAGCAGCACCAACAGGGAGAATAATGAAAAACTGTTTTTT.

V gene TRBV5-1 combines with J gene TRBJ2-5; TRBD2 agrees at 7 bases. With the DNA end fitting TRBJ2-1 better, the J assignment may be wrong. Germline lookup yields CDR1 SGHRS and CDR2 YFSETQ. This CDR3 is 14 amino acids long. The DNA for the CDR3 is TGCGCCAGCAGCTTGGCAGCGGGGCCAGAGACCCAGTTCTTC. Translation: CASSLAAGPETQFF.

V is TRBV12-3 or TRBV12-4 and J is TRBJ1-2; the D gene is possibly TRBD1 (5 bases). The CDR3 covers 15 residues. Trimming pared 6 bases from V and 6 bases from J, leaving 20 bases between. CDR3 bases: TGTGCCAGCAGCTCCGGACCGGGGCGGATGCATGGCTACACCTTC. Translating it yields CASSSGPGRMHGYTF.

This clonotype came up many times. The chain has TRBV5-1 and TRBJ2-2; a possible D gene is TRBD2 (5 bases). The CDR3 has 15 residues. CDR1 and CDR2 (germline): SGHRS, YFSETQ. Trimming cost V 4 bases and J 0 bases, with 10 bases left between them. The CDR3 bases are TGCGCCAGCAGCCTGGCACTAGCGAACACCGGGGAGCTGTTTTTT. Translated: CASSLALANTGELFF.

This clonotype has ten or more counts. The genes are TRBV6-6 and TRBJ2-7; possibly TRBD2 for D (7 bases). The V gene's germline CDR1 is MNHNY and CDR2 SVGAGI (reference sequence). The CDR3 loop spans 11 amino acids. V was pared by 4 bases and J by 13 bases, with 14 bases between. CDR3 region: CASSSTGRAYV. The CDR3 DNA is TGTGCCAGCAGTTCCACAGGGAGGGCTTACGTC.

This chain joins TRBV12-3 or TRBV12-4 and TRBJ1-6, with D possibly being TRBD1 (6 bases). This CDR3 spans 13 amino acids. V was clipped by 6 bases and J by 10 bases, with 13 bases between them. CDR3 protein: CASRKATGSPLHF. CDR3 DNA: TGTGCCAGCAGGAAAGCTACAGGGTCACCCCTCCACTTT.

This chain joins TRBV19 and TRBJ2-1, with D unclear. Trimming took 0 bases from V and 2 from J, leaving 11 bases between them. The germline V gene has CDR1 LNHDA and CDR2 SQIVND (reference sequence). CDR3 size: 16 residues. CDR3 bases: TGTGCCAGTAGTATAGATCCTGGGTTTACCTACAATGAGCAGTTCTTC. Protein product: CASSIDPGFTYNEQFF.

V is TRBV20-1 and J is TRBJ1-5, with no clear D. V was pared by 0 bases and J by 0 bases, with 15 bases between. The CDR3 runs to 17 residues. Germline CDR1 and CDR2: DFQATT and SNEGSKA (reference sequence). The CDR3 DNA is TGCAGTGCTAGAGATCTTCTCCGGGGTAATAGCAATCAGCCCCAGCATTTT. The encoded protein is CSARDLLRGNSNQPQHF.

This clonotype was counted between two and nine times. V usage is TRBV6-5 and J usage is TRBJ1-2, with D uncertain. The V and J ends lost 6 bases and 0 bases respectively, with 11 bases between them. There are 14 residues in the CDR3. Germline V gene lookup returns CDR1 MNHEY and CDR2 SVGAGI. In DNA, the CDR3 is TGTGCCAGCAGCCGTCCGGGGTCTAACTATGGCTACACCTTC. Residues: CASSRPGSNYGYTF.

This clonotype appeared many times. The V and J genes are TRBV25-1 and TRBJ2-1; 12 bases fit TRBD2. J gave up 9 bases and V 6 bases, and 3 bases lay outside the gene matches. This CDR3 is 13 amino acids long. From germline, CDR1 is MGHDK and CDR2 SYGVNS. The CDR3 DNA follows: TGTGCCAGCAGACTAGCGGGGGGTAGTGAGCAGTTCTTC. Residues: CASRLAGGSEQFF.

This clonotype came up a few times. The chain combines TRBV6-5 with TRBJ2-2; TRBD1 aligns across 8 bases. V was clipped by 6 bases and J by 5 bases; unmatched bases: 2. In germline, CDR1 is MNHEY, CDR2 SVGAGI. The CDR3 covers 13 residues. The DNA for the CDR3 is TGTGCCAGCAGACGACAGGGGACCGGGGAGCTGTTTTTT. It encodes CASRRQGTGELFF.

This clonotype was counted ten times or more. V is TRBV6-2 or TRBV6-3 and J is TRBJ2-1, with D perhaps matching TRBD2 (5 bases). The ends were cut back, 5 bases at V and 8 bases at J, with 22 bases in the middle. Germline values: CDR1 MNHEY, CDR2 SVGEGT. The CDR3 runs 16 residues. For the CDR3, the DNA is TGTGCCAGCAGTCCCCCGGGGTCCGATTCCTTCCATGAGCAGTTCTTC. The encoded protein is CASSPPGSDSFHEQFF.

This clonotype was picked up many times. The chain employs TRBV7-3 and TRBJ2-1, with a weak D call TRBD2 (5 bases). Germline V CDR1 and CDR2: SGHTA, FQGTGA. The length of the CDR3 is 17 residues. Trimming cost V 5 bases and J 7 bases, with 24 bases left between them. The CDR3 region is CASSLSPLGFSGNEQFF. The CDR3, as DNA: TGTGCCAGCAGCCTGTCCCCATTGGGCTTCTCGGGGAATGAGCAGTTCTTC.